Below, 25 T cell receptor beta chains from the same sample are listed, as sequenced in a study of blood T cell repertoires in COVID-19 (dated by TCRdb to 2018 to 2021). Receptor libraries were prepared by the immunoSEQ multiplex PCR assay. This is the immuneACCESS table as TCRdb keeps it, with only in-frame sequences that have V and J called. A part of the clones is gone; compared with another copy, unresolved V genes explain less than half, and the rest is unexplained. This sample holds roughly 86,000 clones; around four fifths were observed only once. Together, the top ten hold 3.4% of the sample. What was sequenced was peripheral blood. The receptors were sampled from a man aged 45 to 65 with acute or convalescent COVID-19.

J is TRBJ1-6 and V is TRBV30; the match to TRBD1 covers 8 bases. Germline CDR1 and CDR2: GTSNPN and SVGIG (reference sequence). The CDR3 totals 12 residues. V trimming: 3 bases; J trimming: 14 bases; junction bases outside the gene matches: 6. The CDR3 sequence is CAWSGQGGTLHF. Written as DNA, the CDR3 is TGTGCCTGGAGCGGACAGGGAGGCACCCTCCACTTT.

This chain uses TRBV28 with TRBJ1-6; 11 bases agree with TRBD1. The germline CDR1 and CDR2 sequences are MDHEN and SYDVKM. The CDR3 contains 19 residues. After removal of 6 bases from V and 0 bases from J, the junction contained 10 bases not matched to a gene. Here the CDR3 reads CASSNPGQGVSSYNSPLHF. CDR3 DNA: TGTGCCAGCAGCAATCCGGGACAGGGGGTTAGCTCCTATAATTCACCCCTCCACTTT.

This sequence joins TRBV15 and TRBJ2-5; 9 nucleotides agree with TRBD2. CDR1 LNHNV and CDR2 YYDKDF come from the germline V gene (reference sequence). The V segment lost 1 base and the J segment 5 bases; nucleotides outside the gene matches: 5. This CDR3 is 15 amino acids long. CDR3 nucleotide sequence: TGTGCCACCAGCAGAGTAGCGGGAGTAGGGGAGACCCAGTACTTC. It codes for CATSRVAGVGETQYF.

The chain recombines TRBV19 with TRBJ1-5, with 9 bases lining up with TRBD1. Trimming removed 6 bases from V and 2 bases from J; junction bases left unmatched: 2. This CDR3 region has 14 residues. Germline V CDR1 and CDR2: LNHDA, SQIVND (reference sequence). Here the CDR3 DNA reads TGTGCCAGTAGACAGGGGGCGGGCAATCAGCCCCAGCATTTT. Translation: CASRQGAGNQPQHF.

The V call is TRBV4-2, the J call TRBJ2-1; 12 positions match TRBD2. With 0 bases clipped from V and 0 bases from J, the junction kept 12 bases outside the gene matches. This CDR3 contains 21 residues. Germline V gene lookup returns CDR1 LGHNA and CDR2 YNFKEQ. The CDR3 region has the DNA TGTGCCAGCAGCCAAGATTTCCCTAGCGGGAGGGCCGGGAGCTCCTACAATGAGCAGTTCTTC. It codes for CASSQDFPSGRAGSSYNEQFF.

DNA for the CDR3: TGTGCCAGCAGCTTAGGGGGCCCTGGACAGGGACCTGAAGCTTTCTTT. It codes for CASSLGGPGQGPEAFF. This sequence joins TRBV7-2 and TRBJ1-1, with 8 bases identical to TRBD1. Germline-derived CDR1 and CDR2 are SGHTA and FQGNSA. Germline trimming cut 1 base from V and 6 bases from J; bases unmatched to any gene: 10. The CDR3 loop spans 16 amino acids.

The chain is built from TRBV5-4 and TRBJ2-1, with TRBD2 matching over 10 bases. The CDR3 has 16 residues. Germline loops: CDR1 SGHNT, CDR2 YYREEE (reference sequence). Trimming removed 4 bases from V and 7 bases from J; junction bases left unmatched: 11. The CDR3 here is CASSPTPTSGINEQFF. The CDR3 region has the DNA TGTGCCAGCAGCCCCACCCCCACTAGCGGGATAAATGAGCAGTTCTTC.

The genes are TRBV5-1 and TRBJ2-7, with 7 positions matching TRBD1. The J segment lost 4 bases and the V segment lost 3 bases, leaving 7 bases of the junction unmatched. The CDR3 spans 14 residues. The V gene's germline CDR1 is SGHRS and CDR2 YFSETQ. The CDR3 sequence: CASSSLTGQYEQYF. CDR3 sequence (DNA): TGCGCCAGCAGCTCACTGACAGGGCAATACGAGCAGTACTTC. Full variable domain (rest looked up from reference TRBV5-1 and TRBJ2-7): KAGVTQTPRYLIKTRGQQVTLSCSPISGHRSVSWYQQTPGQGLQFLFEYFSETQRNKGNFPGRFSGRQFSNSRSEMNVSTLELGDSALYLCASSSLTGQYEQYFGPGTRLTVT.

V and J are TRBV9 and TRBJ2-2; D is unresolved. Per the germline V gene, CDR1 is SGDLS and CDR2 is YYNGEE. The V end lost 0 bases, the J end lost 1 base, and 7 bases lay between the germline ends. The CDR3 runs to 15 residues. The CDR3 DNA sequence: TGTGCCAGCAGCGTAGGGTTACAGAACACCGGGGAGCTGTTTTTT. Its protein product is CASSVGLQNTGELFF.

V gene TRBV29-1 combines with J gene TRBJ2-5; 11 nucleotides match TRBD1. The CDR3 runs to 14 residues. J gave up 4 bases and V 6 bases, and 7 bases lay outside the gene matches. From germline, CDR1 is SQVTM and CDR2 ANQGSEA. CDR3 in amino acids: CSVKDRGRGETQYF. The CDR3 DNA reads TGCAGCGTGAAGGACAGGGGGCGAGGAGAGACCCAGTACTTC.

Written as DNA, the CDR3 is TGCGCCAGCACCGGACAGGGGGCGAACCATAGCAATCAGCCCCAGCATTTT. It is translated as CASTGQGANHSNQPQHF. V gene TRBV10-2 combines with J gene TRBJ1-5; 11 bases match TRBD1. Germline V gene lookup returns CDR1 WSHSY and CDR2 SAAADI. Losses at the gene ends were 7 bases for V and 0 bases for J; bases not matched to a gene: 8. The CDR3 runs to 17 residues.

This CDR3 reads CASSPPSGRLWKQYF. Written as DNA, the CDR3 is TGTGCCAGCAGCCCCCCTAGCGGGAGGCTCTGGAAGCAGTACTTC. The genes are TRBV7-2 and TRBJ2-7; the match to TRBD2 covers 11 bases. CDR3 length: 15 residues. V shed 5 bases, J shed 8 bases, and the junction held 11 bases outside the gene matches. Germline V CDR1 and CDR2: SGHTA, FQGNSA.

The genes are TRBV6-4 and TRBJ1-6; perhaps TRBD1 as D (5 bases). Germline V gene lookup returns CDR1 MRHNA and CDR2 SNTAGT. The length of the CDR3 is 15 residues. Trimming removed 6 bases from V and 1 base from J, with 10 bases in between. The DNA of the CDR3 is TGTGCCAGCAGCTCGGACATGTCCTATAATTCACCCCTCCACTTT. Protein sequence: CASSSDMSYNSPLHF.

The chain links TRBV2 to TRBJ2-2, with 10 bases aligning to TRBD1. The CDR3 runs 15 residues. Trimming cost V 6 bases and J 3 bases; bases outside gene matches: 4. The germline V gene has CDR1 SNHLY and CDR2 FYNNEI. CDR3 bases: TGTGCCAGCAGGGAGGACAGGGGGTACACCGGGGAGCTGTTTTTT. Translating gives CASREDRGYTGELFF.

The CDR3 coding sequence is TGTGCCAGCAGCCGGACAGAAAATCAGCCCCAGCATTTT. Translation: CASSRTENQPQHF. V gene TRBV5-8 combines with J gene TRBJ1-5; D might be TRBD1 (6 bases). Germline values: CDR1 SGHTS, CDR2 YDEGEE. The CDR3 has 13 amino acids. Trimming left V 4 bases short and J 4 bases short, with 9 bases between.

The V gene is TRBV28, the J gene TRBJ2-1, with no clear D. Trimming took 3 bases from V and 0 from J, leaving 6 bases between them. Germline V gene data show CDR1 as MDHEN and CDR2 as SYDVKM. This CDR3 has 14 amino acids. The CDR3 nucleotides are TGTGCCAGCAGTTTGGTCAGCTCCTACAATGAGCAGTTCTTC. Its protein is CASSLVSSYNEQFF.

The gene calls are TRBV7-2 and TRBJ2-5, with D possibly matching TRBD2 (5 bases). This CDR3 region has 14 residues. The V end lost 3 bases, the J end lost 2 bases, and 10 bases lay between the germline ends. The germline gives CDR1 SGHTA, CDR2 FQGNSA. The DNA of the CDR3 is TGTGCCAGCAGCTTCCCCGGGATACAAGAGACCCAGTACTTC. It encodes CASSFPGIQETQYF.

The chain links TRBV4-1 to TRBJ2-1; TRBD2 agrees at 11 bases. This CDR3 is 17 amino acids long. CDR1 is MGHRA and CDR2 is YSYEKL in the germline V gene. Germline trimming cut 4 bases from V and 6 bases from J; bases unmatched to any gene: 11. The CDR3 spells CASSPRTGLAALNEQFF. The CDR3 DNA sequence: TGCGCCAGCAGCCCAAGAACGGGACTAGCGGCCCTCAATGAGCAGTTCTTC.

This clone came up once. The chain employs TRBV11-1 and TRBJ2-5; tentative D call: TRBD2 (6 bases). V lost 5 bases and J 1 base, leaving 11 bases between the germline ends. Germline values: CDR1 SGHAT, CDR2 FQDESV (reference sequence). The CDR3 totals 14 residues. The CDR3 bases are TGTGCCAGCAGCACAGTGGGGGGCCAAGAGACCCAGTACTTC. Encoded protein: CASSTVGGQETQYF.

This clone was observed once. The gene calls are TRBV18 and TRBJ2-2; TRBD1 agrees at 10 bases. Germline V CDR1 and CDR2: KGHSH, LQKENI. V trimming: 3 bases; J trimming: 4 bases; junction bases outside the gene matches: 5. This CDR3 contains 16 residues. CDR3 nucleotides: TGTGCCAGCTCACCTCGACAGGGGGCGGTCACCGGGGAGCTGTTTTTT. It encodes CASSPRQGAVTGELFF.

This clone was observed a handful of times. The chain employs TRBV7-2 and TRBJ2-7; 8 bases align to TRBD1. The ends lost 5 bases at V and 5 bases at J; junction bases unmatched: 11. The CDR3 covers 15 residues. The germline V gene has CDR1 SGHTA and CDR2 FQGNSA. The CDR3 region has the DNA TGTGCCAGCAGCGCCAGGACAGGGAAGAACGACGAGCAGTACTTC. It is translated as CASSARTGKNDEQYF.

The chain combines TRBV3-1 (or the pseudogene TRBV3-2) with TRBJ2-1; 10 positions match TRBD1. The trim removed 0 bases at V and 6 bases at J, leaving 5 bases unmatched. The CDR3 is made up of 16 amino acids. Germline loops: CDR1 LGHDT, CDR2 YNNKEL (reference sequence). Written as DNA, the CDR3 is TGTGCCAGCAGCCAAGATCCGGGACAGGGGTTCAATGAGCAGTTCTTC. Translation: CASSQDPGQGFNEQFF.

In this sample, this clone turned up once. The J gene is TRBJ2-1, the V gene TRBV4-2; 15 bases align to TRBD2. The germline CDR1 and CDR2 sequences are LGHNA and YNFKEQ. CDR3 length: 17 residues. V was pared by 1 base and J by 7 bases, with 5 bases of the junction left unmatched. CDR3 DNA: TGTGCCAGCAGCCAAGGTAGCGGACTAGCGGGAGGGAATGAGCAGTTCTTC. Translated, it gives CASSQGSGLAGGNEQFF.

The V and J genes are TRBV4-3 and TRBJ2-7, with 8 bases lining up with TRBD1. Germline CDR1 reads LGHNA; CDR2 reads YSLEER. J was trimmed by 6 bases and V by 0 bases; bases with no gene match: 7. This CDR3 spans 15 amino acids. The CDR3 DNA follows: TGCGCCAGCAGCCAAGATGGGCCAGGGGGCGGCGAGCAGTACTTC. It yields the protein CASSQDGPGGGEQYF.

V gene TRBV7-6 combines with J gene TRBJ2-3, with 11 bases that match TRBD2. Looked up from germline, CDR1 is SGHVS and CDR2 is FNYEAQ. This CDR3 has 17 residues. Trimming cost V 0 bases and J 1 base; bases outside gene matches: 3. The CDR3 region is CASSLASTSGGTDTQYF. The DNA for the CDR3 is TGTGCCAGCAGCTTAGCGTCGACTAGCGGGGGCACAGATACGCAGTATTTT.